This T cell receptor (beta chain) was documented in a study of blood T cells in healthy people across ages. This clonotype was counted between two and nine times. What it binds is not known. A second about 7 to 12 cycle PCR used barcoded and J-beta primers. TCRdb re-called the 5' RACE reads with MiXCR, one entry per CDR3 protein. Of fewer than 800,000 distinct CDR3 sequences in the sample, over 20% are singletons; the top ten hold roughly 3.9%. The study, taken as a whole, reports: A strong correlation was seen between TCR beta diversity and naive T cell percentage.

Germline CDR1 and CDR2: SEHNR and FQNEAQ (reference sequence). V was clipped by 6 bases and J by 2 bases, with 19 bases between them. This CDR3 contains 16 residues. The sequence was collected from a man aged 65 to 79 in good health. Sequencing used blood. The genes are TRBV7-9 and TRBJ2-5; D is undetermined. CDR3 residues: CASSSGWNQVQETQYF. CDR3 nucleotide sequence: TGTGCCAGCAGTTCGGGTTGGAATCAAGTGCAAGAGACCCAGTACTTC.